The T cell receptor (beta chain) under discussion was sequenced for a study of T-cell memory formation after mild COVID-19. CDR3 length: 12 amino acids. The V and J ends lost 6 bases and 10 bases respectively, with 13 bases between them. MiXCR, run by TCRdb on the 5' RACE reads, gives a single entry per CDR3 protein. The table lists roughly 320,000 distinct CDR3 sequences, 28% of them singletons. The chain has TRBV12-3 or TRBV12-4 and TRBJ2-1; no reliable D call. This clonotype was sampled from an adult woman who had mild COVID-19 (a few samples of this study predate the infection). Cell type and time point are not known. The specimen was PBMCs or a T cell subset sorted from them (not recorded which). For the CDR3, the DNA is TGTGCCAGCAGCCCCACCGGCGGAGAGCAGTTCTTC. Amino acids: CASSPTGGEQFF.